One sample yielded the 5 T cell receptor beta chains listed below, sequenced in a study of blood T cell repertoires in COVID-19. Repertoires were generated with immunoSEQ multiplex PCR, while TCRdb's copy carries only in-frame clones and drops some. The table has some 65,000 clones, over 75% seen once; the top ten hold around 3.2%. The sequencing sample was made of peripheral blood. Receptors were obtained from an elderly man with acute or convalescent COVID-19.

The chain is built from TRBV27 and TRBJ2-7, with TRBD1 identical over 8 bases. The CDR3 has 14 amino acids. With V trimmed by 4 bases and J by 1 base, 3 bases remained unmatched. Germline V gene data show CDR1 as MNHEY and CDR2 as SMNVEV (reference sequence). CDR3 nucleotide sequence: TGTGCCAGCAGTTCCCACAGGGGGTCCTACGAGCAGTACTTC. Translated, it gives CASSSHRGSYEQYF.

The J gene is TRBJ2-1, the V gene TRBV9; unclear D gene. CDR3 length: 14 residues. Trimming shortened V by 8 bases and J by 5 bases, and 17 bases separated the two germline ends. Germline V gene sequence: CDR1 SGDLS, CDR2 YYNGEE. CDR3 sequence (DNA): TGTGCCAGTTCGTTTGGAGACCGAAACAATGAGCAGTTCTTC. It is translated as CASSFGDRNNEQFF.

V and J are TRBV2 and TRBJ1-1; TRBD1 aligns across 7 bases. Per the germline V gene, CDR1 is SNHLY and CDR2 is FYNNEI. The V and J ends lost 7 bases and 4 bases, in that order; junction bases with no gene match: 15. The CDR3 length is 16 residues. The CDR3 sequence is CASTPTGNSRITEAFF. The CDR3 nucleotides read TGTGCCAGCACGCCGACAGGGAATAGTCGAATCACTGAAGCTTTCTTT.

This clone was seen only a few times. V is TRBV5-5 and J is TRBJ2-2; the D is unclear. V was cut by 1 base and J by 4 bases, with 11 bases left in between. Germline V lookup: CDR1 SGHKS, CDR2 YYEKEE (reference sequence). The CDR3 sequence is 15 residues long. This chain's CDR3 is CASSLSLSGTGELFF. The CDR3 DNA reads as TGTGCCAGCAGCTTGTCCTTATCGGGCACCGGGGAGCTGTTTTTT.

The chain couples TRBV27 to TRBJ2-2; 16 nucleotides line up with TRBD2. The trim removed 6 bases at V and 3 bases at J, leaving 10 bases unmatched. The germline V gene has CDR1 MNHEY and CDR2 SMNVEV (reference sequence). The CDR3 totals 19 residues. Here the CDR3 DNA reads TGTGCCAGCAGAGCTCCGGGACTAGCGGGAGGGCCGTACACCGGGGAGCTGTTTTTT. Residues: CASRAPGLAGGPYTGELFF.